This T cell receptor (beta chain) was identified during a study of blood T cell repertoires in COVID-19. Across the whole study: Acute and convalescent COVID-19 specimens originated in the United States, Italy and Spain. The cDNA or gDNA used as material had been derived from T cells, B-cell-depleted T cells, or PBMCs.

As processed by the authors: Nucleated cell counts were estimated from reference gene primer amplification. Sequencing was performed with immunoSEQ multiplex PCR; in TCRdb, only in-frame clones are kept and a portion is missing. That table furnishes V, J and clone size, whereas the DNA furnished D and trimming. The profile shows roughly 200,000 clones, 75% to 90% of them singletons. This CDR3 spans 18 amino acids. The receptor's source is a man in his forties or fifties with acute or convalescent COVID-19. The chain has TRBV12-2 and TRBJ2-7; TRBD1 is taken as the D call from the table, unchecked against the DNA. TRBV12-2 is deemed a pseudogene. The specimen sequenced was peripheral blood. CDR3 in amino acids: CASRLPIPGPMGPYEQYF. DNA of the CDR3: TGTGCAAGTCGCTTACCTATTCCGGGTCCCATGGGGCCCTACGAGCAGTACTTC.